This TCR beta chain originates from a study of blood T cell repertoires in COVID-19. Seattle cases were enrolled at active infection and followed longitudinally. The ends were cut back, 2 bases at V and 9 bases at J, with 15 bases in the middle. The CDR3 contains 14 residues. The germline V gene has CDR1 SGHDN and CDR2 FVKESK. In the study's own analysis: From reference gene primer amplification, estimates of nucleated cell counts were derived. Repertoires were generated with immunoSEQ multiplex PCR, while TCRdb's copy carries only in-frame clones and drops some. For V, J and clone size, that table is used; D and trimming come from the DNA. The profile covers roughly 62,000 clones, with 75% to 90% appearing a single time and roughly 10% taken by the ten largest.

This receptor was identified in a man aged 30 to 45 with COVID-19, enrolled during active disease. The chain has TRBV14 and TRBJ2-3; D gene unclear. Specimen: peripheral blood. CDR3 sequence (DNA): TGTGCCAGCAGCCAATCCCCGGTTCGATGGACGCAGTATTTT. Translation: CASSQSPVRWTQYF.